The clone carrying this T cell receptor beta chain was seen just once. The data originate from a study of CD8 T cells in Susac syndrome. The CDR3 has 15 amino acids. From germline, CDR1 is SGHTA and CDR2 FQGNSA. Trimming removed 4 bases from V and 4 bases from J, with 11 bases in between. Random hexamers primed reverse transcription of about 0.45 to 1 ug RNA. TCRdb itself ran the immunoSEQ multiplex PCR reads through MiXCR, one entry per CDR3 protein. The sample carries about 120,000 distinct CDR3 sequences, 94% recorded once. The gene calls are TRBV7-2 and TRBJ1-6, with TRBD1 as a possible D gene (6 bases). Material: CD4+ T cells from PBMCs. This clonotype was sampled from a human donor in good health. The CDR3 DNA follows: TGTGCCAGCAGCTCCGAAGGGGGGTATAATTCACCCCTCCACTTT. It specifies CASSSEGGYNSPLHF.